This TCR beta chain is from a study of glioma-infiltrating T cells after dendritic cell vaccination. Time point reported: after dendritic cell vaccination, including at tumor progression/relapse. The V and J ends lost 10 bases and 0 bases respectively, with 13 bases between them. Germline values: CDR1 MDHEN, CDR2 SYDVKM. CDR3 length equals 13 residues. Clones were sequenced by immunoSEQ multiplex PCR, and TCRdb holds only the in-frame ones, with some missing. The repertoire consists of about 50,000 clones, with 89% occurring once and the leading ten covering over 4.5%. This material consisted of blood, taken after dendritic cell vaccination. The TCR originated in a human donor with glioblastoma. The chain joins TRBV28 to TRBJ2-7; D is possibly TRBD2 (5 bases). CDR3 loop: CATWTFSSYEQYF. DNA of the CDR3: TGTGCCACCTGGACTTTCAGCTCCTACGAGCAGTACTTC.